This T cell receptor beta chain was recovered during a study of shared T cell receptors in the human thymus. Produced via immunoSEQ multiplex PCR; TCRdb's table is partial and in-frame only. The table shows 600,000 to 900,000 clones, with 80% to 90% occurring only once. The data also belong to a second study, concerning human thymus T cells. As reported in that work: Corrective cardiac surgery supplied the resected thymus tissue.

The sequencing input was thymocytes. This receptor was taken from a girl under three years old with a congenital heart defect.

The CDR3, as DNA: TGTGCCAGCAGCTTGGGGGGAAGTCCAGGGAAGAACACTGAAGCTTTCTTT. This translates into CASSLGGSPGKNTEAFF. The rearrangement joins TRBV5-5 to TRBJ1-1; tentative D call: TRBD1 (5 bases). The CDR3 contains 17 residues. Germline V gene lookup returns CDR1 SGHKS and CDR2 YYEKEE (reference sequence). Trimming took off 0 bases at V and 1 base at J, with 16 bases between the two ends.